A selection of T cell receptor beta chains follows, all from one sample in a study of T cell responses to AZD1222 COVID-19 vaccine. Sequencing used immunoSEQ multiplex PCR; TCRdb keeps in-frame clones, though not all of them. Among roughly 99,000 clones listed, more than 70% were seen once. The source was peripheral blood, collected on day 0 of AZD1222 vaccination. Source of these receptors: an adult in good health. The CDR3 runs from the conserved cysteine through the conserved F or W. A D gene is named only where the DNA matches it firmly. Some rows have no size entry. The others give once, few or many, or a class for an expanded clone.

clone size: -; D gene: TRBD2; V gene: TRBV4-2; J gene: TRBJ2-7; CDR3 DNA: TGTGCCAGCAGCCAAGGGACTAGCGGGAGTTCACACTACGAGCAGTACTTC; CDR3 protein: CASSQGTSGSSHYEQYF
clone size: -; D gene: -; V gene: TRBV4-1; J gene: TRBJ2-5; CDR3 DNA: TGCGCCAGCAGCCGCCTTCCCCGGGACACACTCCAAGAGACCCAGTACTTC; CDR3 protein: CASSRLPRDTLQETQYF
clone size: -; D gene: TRBD1; V gene: TRBV30; J gene: TRBJ2-2; CDR3 DNA: TGTGCCTGGAGTGTTGGACAGGCGAACACCGGGGAGCTGTTTTTT; CDR3 protein: CAWSVGQANTGELFF
clone size: once; D gene: -; V gene: TRBV5-1; J gene: TRBJ1-1; CDR3 DNA: TGCGCCAGCAGCATCAAATTGAACACTGAAGCTTTCTTT; CDR3 protein: CASSIKLNTEAFF
clone size: -; D gene: TRBD2; V gene: TRBV27; J gene: TRBJ2-7; CDR3 DNA: TGTGCCAGTCCCGGGACTAGCGGGTTTAGCTCCTACGAGCAGTACTTC; CDR3 protein: CASPGTSGFSSYEQYF
clone size: -; D gene: TRBD2; V gene: TRBV28; J gene: TRBJ2-5; CDR3 DNA: TGTGCCAGCAGTACGCAGGGACTAGCTCCGACCCAGTACTTC; CDR3 protein: CASSTQGLAPTQYF
clone size: -; D gene: -; V gene: TRBV21-1; J gene: TRBJ2-6; CDR3 DNA: TGTGCCAGCAGCACTCCCTCTGGGGCCAACGTCCTGACTTTC; CDR3 protein: CASSTPSGANVLTF
clone size: -; D gene: TRBD2; V gene: TRBV3-1/TRBV3-2; J gene: TRBJ2-6; CDR3 DNA: TGTGCCAGCAGCCAAGACGAGACTTGCGAGCGGGAGGGTTTCTCTGGGGCCAACGTCCTGACTTTC; CDR3 protein: CASSQDETCEREGFSGANVLTF
clone size: -; D gene: -; V gene: TRBV19; J gene: TRBJ2-3; CDR3 DNA: TGTGCCAGTAGTATCGGGGCCAGTTTCACAGATACGCAGTATTTT; CDR3 protein: CASSIGASFTDTQYF
clone size: -; D gene: TRBD1; V gene: TRBV6-5; J gene: TRBJ1-3; CDR3 DNA: TGTGCCAGCAGTCGACAGGGGTCTGGAAACACCATATATTTT; CDR3 protein: CASSRQGSGNTIYF
clone size: few; D gene: -; V gene: TRBV27; J gene: TRBJ1-2; CDR3 DNA: TGTGCCAGCAGTACCCGACAGGAGTCTAACTATGGCTACACCTTC; CDR3 protein: CASSTRQESNYGYTF
clone size: -; D gene: -; V gene: TRBV30; J gene: TRBJ2-3; CDR3 DNA: TGTGCCTGGAGTGGGGTTCCTCTGAGGACGGGAGATACGCAGTATTTT; CDR3 protein: CAWSGVPLRTGDTQYF
clone size: -; D gene: TRBD1; V gene: TRBV28; J gene: TRBJ1-4; CDR3 DNA: TGTGCCAGCAGTACACCAGACAGGGGCGAAAAACTGTTTTTT; CDR3 protein: CASSTPDRGEKLFF
clone size: few; D gene: -; V gene: TRBV29-1; J gene: TRBJ1-1; CDR3 DNA: TGCAGCGTTGGAGGGCAGTACACTGAAGCTTTCTTT; CDR3 protein: CSVGGQYTEAFF
clone size: -; D gene: -; V gene: TRBV14; J gene: TRBJ2-1; CDR3 DNA: TGTGCCAGCACCCAGGCTCGGGACTCGGGAGAGCAGTTCTTC; CDR3 protein: CASTQARDSGEQFF
clone size: -; D gene: TRBD2; V gene: TRBV9; J gene: TRBJ2-2; CDR3 DNA: TGTGCCAGCAGCGTAGCGGGAGGGCCGGCCGGGGAGCTGTTTTTT; CDR3 protein: CASSVAGGPAGELFF
clone size: -; D gene: -; V gene: TRBV4-1; J gene: TRBJ1-2; CDR3 DNA: TGCGCCAGCAGCCAAGGAGATGGGAACTATGGCTACACCTTC; CDR3 protein: CASSQGDGNYGYTF
clone size: once; D gene: TRBD1; V gene: TRBV5-1; J gene: TRBJ2-7; CDR3 DNA: TGCGCCAGCAGCCAGGGACAGGACCACGAGCAGTACTTC; CDR3 protein: CASSQGQDHEQYF
clone size: -; D gene: -; V gene: TRBV7-2; J gene: TRBJ2-1; CDR3 DNA: TGTGCCAGCAGCTTGGACTGGAGCTCCTACAATGAGCAGTTCTTC; CDR3 protein: CASSLDWSSYNEQFF
clone size: -; D gene: -; V gene: TRBV28; J gene: TRBJ2-2; CDR3 DNA: TGTGCCAGCAGTTTAGGGACATTCAACGCCGGGGAGCTGTTTTTT; CDR3 protein: CASSLGTFNAGELFF
clone size: -; D gene: -; V gene: TRBV28; J gene: TRBJ2-3; CDR3 DNA: TGTGCCAGCAGGAGTAGCACAGATACGCAGTATTTT; CDR3 protein: CASRSSTDTQYF
clone size: -; D gene: -; V gene: TRBV15; J gene: TRBJ2-2; CDR3 DNA: TGTGCCACAAGACAGGTGACCACCGGGGAGCTGTTTTTT; CDR3 protein: CATRQVTTGELFF
clone size: -; D gene: TRBD1; V gene: TRBV2; J gene: TRBJ1-6; CDR3 DNA: TGTGCCAGCAAAATAGACAGGGGCTCAAATTCACCCCTCCACTTT; CDR3 protein: CASKIDRGSNSPLHF
clone size: once; D gene: TRBD1; V gene: TRBV28; J gene: TRBJ2-1; CDR3 DNA: TGTGCCAGCAGTTTTTGGGGACAGGGGGCCTACAATGAGCAGTTCTTC; CDR3 protein: CASSFWGQGAYNEQFF
clone size: -; D gene: -; V gene: TRBV5-1; J gene: TRBJ1-4; CDR3 DNA: TGCGCCAGCAGCTTGGTTTCCAGATTCAATGAAAAACTGTTTTTT; CDR3 protein: CASSLVSRFNEKLFF
clone size: -; D gene: -; V gene: TRBV5-1; J gene: TRBJ2-3; CDR3 DNA: TGCGCCAGCAGCGACGGCAGCATGGATACGCAGTATTTT; CDR3 protein: CASSDGSMDTQYF
clone size: -; D gene: TRBD2; V gene: TRBV7-6; J gene: TRBJ2-7; CDR3 DNA: TGTGCCAGCAGCTCCTCAGCGGGAGGAAGCTACGAGCAGTACTTC; CDR3 protein: CASSSSAGGSYEQYF
clone size: -; D gene: TRBD2; V gene: TRBV6-6; J gene: TRBJ2-7; CDR3 DNA: TGTGCCAGCAGTCCCCCTAGCGGGAGAGCCGGCTCGGACGAGCAGTACTTC; CDR3 protein: CASSPPSGRAGSDEQYF
clone size: -; D gene: TRBD2; V gene: TRBV6-2/TRBV6-3; J gene: TRBJ2-6; CDR3 DNA: TGTGCCAGCAGTTACTGGCTAGCGGGAGCCGGGGCCAACGTCCTGACTTTC; CDR3 protein: CASSYWLAGAGANVLTF
clone size: -; D gene: -; V gene: TRBV30; J gene: TRBJ2-7; CDR3 DNA: TGTGCCCGAGCAGGAGGGGGGACTGCCTACGAGCAGTACTTC; CDR3 protein: CARAGGGTAYEQYF
clone size: -; D gene: -; V gene: TRBV29-1; J gene: TRBJ2-3; CDR3 DNA: TGCAGCGTTGAATTGAGCAGGGCCAGCACAGATACGCAGTATTTT; CDR3 protein: CSVELSRASTDTQYF
clone size: -; D gene: -; V gene: TRBV4-1; J gene: TRBJ1-4; CDR3 DNA: TGCGCCAGCAGTTCAGCCCCAGGGTTTAATGAAAAACTGTTTTTT; CDR3 protein: CASSSAPGFNEKLFF
clone size: -; D gene: TRBD1; V gene: TRBV6-1; J gene: TRBJ2-7; CDR3 DNA: TGTGCCAGCAGGACAGGGGGTGCCTACGAGCAGTACTTC; CDR3 protein: CASRTGGAYEQYF
clone size: -; D gene: TRBD1; V gene: TRBV27; J gene: TRBJ1-4; CDR3 DNA: TGTGCCAGCAGCGGGGACAGGGACAATGAAAAACTGTTTTTT; CDR3 protein: CASSGDRDNEKLFF
clone size: -; D gene: -; V gene: TRBV4-1; J gene: TRBJ1-6; CDR3 DNA: TGCGCCAGCAGCCATCCTGGTGGGGGGCAGAGTTCACCCCTCCACTTT; CDR3 protein: CASSHPGGGQSSPLHF
clone size: -; D gene: -; V gene: TRBV6-1; J gene: TRBJ2-3; CDR3 DNA: TGTGCCAGCAGTGACAGGGACCCAGATACGCAGTATTTT; CDR3 protein: CASSDRDPDTQYF
clone size: -; D gene: TRBD1; V gene: TRBV5-1; J gene: TRBJ2-5; CDR3 DNA: TGCGCCAGCAGCTTGGCGGGACAGGGAATAGAGACCCAGTACTTC; CDR3 protein: CASSLAGQGIETQYF
clone size: -; D gene: TRBD2; V gene: TRBV28; J gene: TRBJ2-7; CDR3 DNA: TGTGCCAGCAGAACTAGCGGGAGAATGGGCGACGAGCAGTACTTC; CDR3 protein: CASRTSGRMGDEQYF
clone size: -; D gene: TRBD1; V gene: TRBV6-1; J gene: TRBJ1-6; CDR3 DNA: TGTGCCAGCAGCGAAGGACAGGGTGAGAATTCACCCCTCCACTTT; CDR3 protein: CASSEGQGENSPLHF
clone size: -; D gene: -; V gene: TRBV15; J gene: TRBJ1-5; CDR3 DNA: TGTGCCACCAGCAGAGATCTCCCAGGTGGCAATCAGCCCCAGCATTTT; CDR3 protein: CATSRDLPGGNQPQHF
clone size: -; D gene: -; V gene: TRBV5-1; J gene: TRBJ2-5; CDR3 DNA: TGCGCCAGCAGCTTGGAAGGATCAGGGACCCAGTACTTC; CDR3 protein: CASSLEGSGTQYF
clone size: -; D gene: -; V gene: TRBV3-1/TRBV3-2; J gene: TRBJ2-1; CDR3 DNA: TGTGCCAGCAGCCAAGTGACGGGAGTGGGAAATGAGCAGTTCTTC; CDR3 protein: CASSQVTGVGNEQFF
clone size: -; D gene: -; V gene: TRBV29-1; J gene: TRBJ1-6; CDR3 DNA: TGCAGCGTTGGGGACTCCTATAATTCACCCCTCCACTTT; CDR3 protein: CSVGDSYNSPLHF
clone size: few; D gene: TRBD1; V gene: TRBV4-2; J gene: TRBJ2-7; CDR3 DNA: TGTGCCAGCAGCCAATGGACAGGGGGCTCCGAGCAGTACTTC; CDR3 protein: CASSQWTGGSEQYF
clone size: -; D gene: TRBD2; V gene: TRBV28; J gene: TRBJ2-1; CDR3 DNA: TGTGCCAGTACACAGCGGGAGGAGCAGTTCTTC; CDR3 protein: CASTQREEQFF
clone size: -; D gene: -; V gene: TRBV19; J gene: TRBJ1-5; CDR3 DNA: TGTGCCAGTAGTATGGGTAGCGATCAGCCCCAGCATTTT; CDR3 protein: CASSMGSDQPQHF
clone size: -; D gene: -; V gene: TRBV19; J gene: TRBJ2-3; CDR3 DNA: TGTGCCAGCAAAGACAGGTCCGGCACAGATACGCAGTATTTT; CDR3 protein: CASKDRSGTDTQYF
clone size: -; D gene: -; V gene: TRBV28; J gene: TRBJ1-1; CDR3 DNA: TGTGCCAGCAGTTTAGGGGGCGCAGCTTTCTTT; CDR3 protein: CASSLGGAAFF
clone size: once; D gene: -; V gene: TRBV5-4; J gene: TRBJ1-2; CDR3 DNA: TGTGCCAGCAGCCCGCGTACGCAGGGACCTAAGGGCTATGGCTACACCTTC; CDR3 protein: CASSPRTQGPKGYGYTF
clone size: -; D gene: -; V gene: TRBV7-2; J gene: TRBJ1-5; CDR3 DNA: TGTGCCAGCAGCTTAAGACAATATAGCAATCAGCCCCAGCATTTT; CDR3 protein: CASSLRQYSNQPQHF
clone size: -; D gene: -; V gene: TRBV27; J gene: TRBJ1-2; CDR3 DNA: TGTGCCAGCAGCGGGACGGGGAACTATGGCTACACCTTC; CDR3 protein: CASSGTGNYGYTF
clone size: -; D gene: -; V gene: TRBV6-2/TRBV6-3; J gene: TRBJ1-3; CDR3 DNA: TGTGCCAGCAGTTACTCTGCGGAGAGAAACACCATATATTTT; CDR3 protein: CASSYSAERNTIYF